The source of this TCR beta chain is a study of T cell repertoires in cytomegalovirus infection. Study at large: Newly reported HLA-C-restricted and thoroughly characterized HLA-B-restricted CMV epitopes were employed. CMV infection plus the matching HLA type was flagged by public TCR beta signatures. Study-level points and caveats: There were carriers of CMV plus the relevant HLA, and cumulative public TCR beta family frequency identified them. HLA-C-restricted CMV-specific TCR beta clonotypes were dominant in the ex vivo response.

V shed 8 bases and J shed 0 bases, with 10 bases lying between them. The CDR3 spans 14 residues. CDR1 and CDR2 (germline): SGHVS, FQNEAQ. This clonotype was observed many times. The antigen is unknown. TCRdb re-analysed the reads in MiXCR, keeping a single row per CDR3 protein. The sample gives more than 110,000 distinct CDR3 sequences, over 30% of which show up once; 45% to 55% is in the top ten. The sample was CD8+ T cells from cultured PBMCs, taken from culture after CMV antigen stimulation. J is TRBJ2-2 and V is TRBV7-8, with D hard to call. The origin of this receptor is a human donor in good health (CMV status not recorded). Some clones in this sample may be carry-over from other donors' samples. The DNA for the CDR3 is TGTGCCAGCGGCCAAAGATCGAACACCGGGGAGCTGTTTTTT. Its protein product is CASGQRSNTGELFF.